Listed below are T cell receptor beta chains from one sample, sequenced in a study of cytotoxic CD8 clonotypes in ibrutinib-treated CLL. Here immunoSEQ multiplex PCR was the method, and the copy in TCRdb shows in-frame clones only, minus some. The table shows more than 25,000 clones, with around two thirds occurring only once. The sample here was PBMCs, taken after 24 months of ibrutinib treatment. Every receptor here comes from a human donor with chronic lymphocytic leukemia. The CDR3 runs from the conserved cysteine through the conserved F or W. The D gene is left open where the match is weak.

cdr3_length	v_call	j_call	d_call	cdr3_aa
15	TRBV6-5	TRBJ2-7	-	CASSYSSFSFGEQYF
15	TRBV9	TRBJ1-3	-	CASSPSMTVRNTIYF
17	TRBV7-9	TRBJ2-7	-	CASSLGPPTDRTYEQYF
14	TRBV18	TRBJ2-7	-	CASSPSNRAHEQYF
13	TRBV7-2	TRBJ2-7	TRBD2	CASSLTSGYEQYF
13	TRBV15	TRBJ2-7	-	CATSRGTVPEQYF
13	TRBV28	TRBJ2-7	-	CASSSRQPYEQYF
14	TRBV7-2	TRBJ2-1	-	CASSRKGGYNEQFF
17	TRBV18	TRBJ2-2	TRBD1	CASSPPRDRGYTGELFF
14	TRBV27	TRBJ1-4	-	CASREIGTNEKLFF
15	TRBV5-1	TRBJ1-5	-	CASSPTGAPYQPQHF